The 30 T cell receptor beta chains reported below all come from one sample, sequenced in a study of CD8 T cells in Susac syndrome (dated by TCRdb to about 2019). The library was produced with the immunoSEQ multiplex PCR assay. RNA was extracted using the RNeasy kit, and 0.5 to 1 microgram was reverse transcribed with random hexamers. TCRdb took the public reads, trimmed them with fastp at Q25, ran MiXCR for clone calling and kept in-frame beta chains. Identical CDR3 protein sequences are pooled into one entry, listed with their most common genes and DNA. The sample table shows 150,000 to 200,000 distinct CDR3 sequences, and 94% are seen once. The ten largest make up approximately 0.094% of the sample. The specimen sequenced was CD4+ T cells from PBMCs. The receptors shown here come from a human donor with multiple sclerosis.

The genes are TRBV7-2 and TRBJ2-3; 8 positions match TRBD2. J lost 6 bases, V lost 2 bases, and 10 bases had no gene match. The CDR3 loop spans 16 amino acids. Per germline, CDR1 SGHTA and CDR2 FQGNSA. The CDR3 coding sequence is TGTGCCAGCAGCTTATCTGGGACTAGGGGCCGGGATACGCAGTATTTT. It codes for CASSLSGTRGRDTQYF.

The chain links TRBV7-8 to TRBJ1-5; the D gene is possibly TRBD1 (5 bases). Trimming left V 3 bases short and J 8 bases short, with 11 bases between. In germline, CDR1 is SGHVS, CDR2 FQNEAQ. The CDR3 runs 13 residues. The CDR3 loop reads CASSFAGREPQHF. The CDR3, as DNA: TGTGCCAGCAGCTTTGCAGGGAGGGAGCCCCAGCATTTT.

This chain connects TRBV20-1 to TRBJ2-4; 13 positions agree with TRBD2. The trim removed 6 bases at V and 3 bases at J, leaving 2 bases unmatched. Germline V gene lookup returns CDR1 DFQATT and CDR2 SNEGSKA (reference sequence). The CDR3 runs 14 residues. CDR3 DNA sequence: TGCAGTGCCGGGACTAGCGGGAACAAAAACATTCAGTACTTC. As protein: CSAGTSGNKNIQYF.

This clonotype was recorded only once. V gene TRBV4-2 combines with J gene TRBJ1-2; D ambiguous. Between the trimmed V and J ends, which lost 0 bases and 0 bases, there was a span of 11 bases. The CDR3 loop spans 16 amino acids. Germline assignment: CDR1 LGHNA and CDR2 YNFKEQ. The DNA of the CDR3 is TGTGCCAGCAGCCAAGAGCCAGCGTATGCTAACTATGGCTACACCTTC. Protein sequence: CASSQEPAYANYGYTF.

A single count supports this clonotype. The chain joins TRBV5-4 to TRBJ1-1; D uncertain. Germline V gives CDR1 SGHNT, CDR2 YYREEE (reference sequence). Trimming left V 3 bases short and J 0 bases short, with 12 bases between. CDR3 length: 15 residues. CDR3 nucleotides: TGTGCCAGCAGCTGGCGCGGCAACTTGAACACTGAAGCTTTCTTT. Protein: CASSWRGNLNTEAFF.

This sequence joins TRBV14 and TRBJ2-7; TRBD2 matches at 8 bases. This CDR3 has 17 amino acids. Germline values: CDR1 SGHDN, CDR2 FVKESK. J was trimmed by 3 bases and V by 0 bases; bases with no gene match: 10. The DNA of the CDR3 is TGTGCCAGCAGCCAAGACCCTAGCGGGCCCTTTAGCTACGAGCAGTACTTC. Translated: CASSQDPSGPFSYEQYF.

This rearrangement joins TRBV20-1 to TRBJ1-2; the D is unclear. Germline V gene lookup returns CDR1 DFQATT and CDR2 SNEGSKA (reference sequence). Between the trimmed V and J ends, which lost 6 bases and 8 bases, there was a span of 16 bases. This CDR3 is 12 amino acids long. CDR3 sequence reads: CSAPASSGGYTF. In DNA, the CDR3 is TGCAGTGCGCCAGCAAGTTCGGGGGGCTACACCTTC.

The chain links TRBV12-3 or TRBV12-4 to TRBJ2-5; tentatively, D is TRBD1 (6 bases). The CDR3 totals 14 residues. Deletions cut 5 bases from V and 8 bases from J, with 18 bases between. The CDR3 here is CASSISLGGGTQYF. CDR3 nucleotides: TGTGCCAGCAGTATATCCCTAGGGGGTGGAACCCAGTACTTC.

The chain uses TRBV7-9 and TRBJ2-1; TRBD2 matches 10 bases. The junction had 8 bases not matched to a gene; V was cut back by 5 bases and J by 7 bases. Germline V gives CDR1 SEHNR, CDR2 FQNEAQ (reference sequence). The CDR3 contains 15 residues. The CDR3 here is CASSPAGGQWNEQFF. In nucleotides, the CDR3 is TGTGCCAGCAGCCCAGCGGGAGGGCAATGGAATGAGCAGTTCTTC.

V usage is TRBV5-1 and J usage is TRBJ1-2, with TRBD1 identical over 8 bases. Germline V gene lookup returns CDR1 SGHRS and CDR2 YFSETQ. There are 15 residues in the CDR3. Trimming cost V 2 bases and J 8 bases; bases outside gene matches: 11. The CDR3 bases are TGCGCCAGCAGCTTTTCCCCGACAGGGGCTGACGGCTACACCTTC. The encoded protein is CASSFSPTGADGYTF. The entire variable domain, with the rest obtained from reference TRBV5-1 and TRBJ1-2, is as follows: KAGVTQTPRYLIKTRGQQVTLSCSPISGHRSVSWYQQTPGQGLQFLFEYFSETQRNKGNFPGRFSGRQFSNSRSEMNVSTLELGDSALYLCASSFSPTGADGYTFGSGTRLTVV.

The genes are TRBV10-3 and TRBJ2-1; D unresolved. Trimming took off 4 bases at V and 8 bases at J, with 21 bases between the two ends. This CDR3 spans 16 amino acids. Germline V gene lookup returns CDR1 ENHRY and CDR2 SYGVKD. CDR3 residues: CAISAGPRGSGDEQFF. The CDR3 coding sequence is TGTGCCATCAGTGCGGGCCCCAGAGGTTCCGGCGATGAGCAGTTCTTC.

This clonotype has only one observation. The genes are TRBV7-8 and TRBJ2-5; tentatively, D is TRBD1 or TRBD2 (6 bases each). From germline, CDR1 is SGHVS and CDR2 FQNEAQ. This CDR3 spans 18 amino acids. With 1 base removed from V and 3 bases from J, the gap between germline ends came to 21 bases. The DNA for the CDR3 is TGTGCCAGCAGCTTAGTAAGGCCCCCACAGGGAGGCAAAGAGACCCAGTACTTC. Encoded protein: CASSLVRPPQGGKETQYF.

The chain links TRBV3-1 to TRBJ1-2; a weak D match, TRBD1 (6 bases). Germline-derived CDR1 and CDR2 are LGHDT and YNNKEL (reference sequence). Trimming stripped 0 bases from V and 10 bases from J, with 15 bases between. This CDR3 region has 14 residues. CDR3 coding DNA: TGTGCCAGCAGCCAAGATTGGACAGAACGGGACTACACCTTC. This sequence encodes CASSQDWTERDYTF.

V usage is TRBV20-1 and J usage is TRBJ1-1, with a tentative D call TRBD1 (6 bases). V gave up 1 base and J gave up 3 bases, with 15 bases separating them. Germline lookup yields CDR1 DFQATT and CDR2 SNEGSKA (reference sequence). This CDR3 is built from 15 residues. As DNA, the CDR3 is TGCAGTGCTAGAGGGACAGCGTCGAGGGACACTGAAGCTTTCTTT. Amino acid sequence: CSARGTASRDTEAFF.

The chain has TRBV10-3 and TRBJ2-1; TRBD1 matches at 9 bases. V lost 6 bases to trimming and J lost 5 bases; unmatched junction nucleotides: 2. The CDR3 length is 13 residues. Per germline, CDR1 ENHRY and CDR2 SYGVKD. CDR3 protein: CAISRDRDNEQFF. The CDR3 nucleotides are TGTGCCATCAGCCGGGACAGGGACAATGAGCAGTTCTTC.

CDR3 sequence: CASRLTSGSTDTQYF. The CDR3 DNA is TGTGCCAGCAGACTAACTAGCGGGAGTACAGATACGCAGTATTTT. The V gene is TRBV2, the J gene TRBJ2-3; 11 bases fit TRBD2. Germline V gene sequence: CDR1 SNHLY, CDR2 FYNNEI. The CDR3 is 15 residues long. V gave up 6 bases and J gave up 3 bases; unmatched junction bases: 5.

The chain is built from TRBV7-8 and TRBJ2-7; D gene unclear. CDR3 size: 18 residues. Trimming took off 1 base at V and 1 base at J, with 20 bases between the two ends. CDR1 and CDR2 from the germline V gene are SGHVS and FQNEAQ. The CDR3: CASSLGWGGRHTSYEQYF. The CDR3 nucleotides read TGTGCCAGCAGCTTAGGATGGGGTGGCAGGCACACTTCCTACGAGCAGTACTTC.

The chain is built from TRBV12-3 or TRBV12-4 and TRBJ2-2; D may be TRBD2 (6 bases). CDR3 length: 15 residues. Trimming shortened V by 4 bases and J by 4 bases, and 13 bases separated the two germline ends. The CDR3 DNA follows: TGTGCCAGCAGTTCCCCGGGACTCCTCACCGGGGAGCTGTTTTTT. Amino acids: CASSSPGLLTGELFF.

This sequence joins TRBV29-1 and TRBJ1-1, with unresolved D. The CDR3 spans 13 residues. V was pared by 7 bases and J by 0 bases, with 12 bases between. Per the germline V gene, CDR1 is SQVTM and CDR2 is ANQGSEA. As DNA, the CDR3 is TGCAGCGCCGTAGGACGGCTGAACACTGAAGCTTTCTTT. Encoded protein: CSAVGRLNTEAFF.

The rearrangement joins TRBV20-1 to TRBJ1-1; D unresolved. The V end was cut by 1 base, the J end by 1 base, with 4 bases between. Germline V lookup: CDR1 DFQATT, CDR2 SNEGSKA (reference sequence). This CDR3 contains 12 residues. The CDR3 nucleotides are TGCAGTGCTAGAGCAGGGAACACTGAAGCTTTCTTT. Residues: CSARAGNTEAFF.

V is TRBV5-1 and J is TRBJ2-1; 8 nucleotides agree with TRBD2. Losses at the gene ends were 7 bases for V and 7 bases for J; bases not matched to a gene: 10. The CDR3 is 14 residues long. Per the germline V gene, CDR1 is SGHRS and CDR2 is YFSETQ. CDR3 sequence reads: CASATSGENNEQFF. In DNA, the CDR3 is TGCGCCAGCGCTACTAGCGGAGAGAATAATGAGCAGTTCTTC.

The chain links TRBV13 to TRBJ2-2; 11 bases match TRBD2. The length of the CDR3 is 16 residues. Germline assignment: CDR1 PRHDT and CDR2 FYEKMQ (reference sequence). J gave up 4 bases and V 5 bases, and 6 bases lay outside the gene matches. This chain's CDR3 is CASSIRLAGPTGELFF. The DNA for the CDR3 is TGTGCCAGCAGCATCAGACTAGCGGGGCCCACCGGGGAGCTGTTTTTT.

V usage is TRBV15 and J usage is TRBJ2-1, with D tentatively TRBD1 (6 bases). The CDR3 has 13 residues. V lost 3 bases and J 7 bases, leaving 10 bases between the germline ends. The germline V gene encodes CDR1 LNHNV and CDR2 YYDKDF (reference sequence). The CDR3 reads CATSRGQWNEQFF. The CDR3 DNA follows: TGTGCCACCAGCAGGGGACAATGGAATGAGCAGTTCTTC.

The chain carries TRBV6-5 and TRBJ2-5; tentative D call: TRBD1 (6 bases). Trimming cost V 4 bases and J 2 bases, with 20 bases left between them. Germline-derived CDR1 and CDR2 are MNHEY and SVGAGI. This CDR3 is 17 amino acids long. The CDR3 nucleotides are TGTGCCAGCAGTTTCACCAGACAGGCTGCGTCACAAGAGACCCAGTACTTC. It encodes CASSFTRQAASQETQYF.

The rearrangement uses TRBV5-4 and TRBJ2-7; 13 nucleotides agree with TRBD2. The CDR3 loop spans 15 amino acids. CDR1 is SGHNT and CDR2 is YYREEE in the germline V gene (reference sequence). V lost 3 bases to trimming and J lost 4 bases; unmatched junction nucleotides: 4. Written as DNA, the CDR3 is TGTGCCAGCAGCTCGTGGACTAGCGGGAGATACGAGCAGTACTTC. Amino acid sequence: CASSSWTSGRYEQYF.

This clonotype is a singleton in its sample. J is TRBJ2-3 and V is TRBV29-1; maybe TRBD1 (5 bases). Per the germline V gene, CDR1 is SQVTM and CDR2 is ANQGSEA. Trimming pared 4 bases from V and 1 base from J, leaving 15 bases between. The CDR3 has 15 residues. The CDR3 protein is CSVVGAEQGTDTQYF. CDR3 nucleotide sequence: TGCAGCGTTGTGGGTGCCGAACAGGGCACAGATACGCAGTATTTT.

This chain uses TRBV6-1 with TRBJ1-1, with D maybe TRBD1 (5 bases). The CDR3 length is 16 residues. Germline CDR1 and CDR2: MNHNS and SASEGT. The V end was cut by 6 bases, the J end by 3 bases, with 20 bases between. The DNA of the CDR3 is TGTGCCAGCAGGGATCGAAGGAGTGGGGCGGACACTGAAGCTTTCTTT. Amino acids: CASRDRRSGADTEAFF.

The genes are TRBV23-1 and TRBJ2-7; 11 bases line up with TRBD2. TRBV23-1 is an ORF for which the function is uncertain. The ends lost 6 bases at V and 4 bases at J; junction bases unmatched: 8. The CDR3 length is 15 residues. The CDR3 protein is CASRWTGLAVYEQYF. The CDR3 region has the DNA TGCGCCAGCAGGTGGACGGGACTAGCGGTTTACGAGCAGTACTTC.

CDR3 DNA: TGTGCCAGCAGTTTTCGGAGCCGGGAGACCCAGTACTTC. Translation gives CASSFRSRETQYF. V gene TRBV27 combines with J gene TRBJ2-5; D is unresolved. Trimming removed 3 bases at V and 5 bases at J, with 10 bases between. The CDR3 is 13 amino acids. Germline V gene lookup returns CDR1 MNHEY and CDR2 SMNVEV (reference sequence).

The chain uses TRBV7-9 and TRBJ2-6; 11 positions agree with TRBD2. V trimming: 3 bases; J trimming: 1 base; junction bases outside the gene matches: 5. The germline gives CDR1 SEHNR, CDR2 FQNEAQ (reference sequence). The CDR3 is 18 amino acids. The CDR3 bases are TGTGCCAGCAGCTTCTCCGGGACTAGCGGATCTGGGGCCAACGTCCTGACTTTC. It translates to CASSFSGTSGSGANVLTF.